The 14 T cell receptor beta chains reported below all come from one sample, sequenced in a study of neoadjuvant nivolumab and ipilimumab in lung cancer. Profiling relied on immunoSEQ multiplex PCR, and the TCRdb table lists in-frame clones only, not all of them. The table lists 15,000 to 20,000 clones, approximately 79% of them singletons, with roughly 8% in the top ten. The source material was tumor tissue, sampled after neoadjuvant nivolumab, alone or with ipilimumab, at or shortly before surgery. These receptors all stem from an adult with non-small cell lung cancer.

CDR3 sequence (DNA): TGTGCCAGCAGTGAAGCGACCGGGACCCTGGCCTACGAGCAGTACTTC. Translated, it gives CASSEATGTLAYEQYF. This rearrangement joins TRBV2 to TRBJ2-7; D is tentatively TRBD1 or TRBD2 (5 bases each). The V gene lost 0 bases and the J gene lost 2 bases, with 14 bases spanning the gap. The germline V gene encodes CDR1 SNHLY and CDR2 FYNNEI. The length of the CDR3 is 16 residues.

The chain combines TRBV7-8 with TRBJ2-7, with D possibly TRBD1 on 6 matching bases. Per the germline V gene, CDR1 is SGHVS and CDR2 is FQNEAQ. With 3 bases removed from V and 1 base from J, the gap between germline ends came to 7 bases. The CDR3 runs to 13 residues. The CDR3 DNA follows: TGTGCCAGCAGCTTTACAGGGTCCTACGAGCAGTACTTC. Protein: CASSFTGSYEQYF.

V is TRBV7-2 and J is TRBJ1-5, with 7 bases lining up with TRBD1. CDR1 SGHTA and CDR2 FQGNSA come from the germline V gene. This CDR3 is 17 amino acids long. V dropped 1 base and J dropped 1; count of bases not matched to a gene: 7. In DNA, the CDR3 is TGTGCCAGCAGCTTAGTACCTACAGGGGCGAGCAATCAGCCCCAGCATTTT. Protein: CASSLVPTGASNQPQHF.

The chain uses TRBV5-4 and TRBJ1-1; D uncertain. The CDR3 has 15 residues. Trimming shortened V by 4 bases and J by 0 bases, and 13 bases separated the two germline ends. Germline CDR1 reads SGHNT; CDR2 reads YYREEE (reference sequence). CDR3 sequence reads: CASSPGYIVNTEAFF. Here the CDR3 DNA reads TGTGCCAGCAGCCCTGGTTATATAGTGAACACTGAAGCTTTCTTT.

This chain uses TRBV5-1 with TRBJ1-2, with a weak D call TRBD1 (6 bases). Germline CDR1 is SGHRS and CDR2 is YFSETQ. V lost 2 bases and J 8 bases, leaving 13 bases between the germline ends. This CDR3 is 13 amino acids long. DNA of the CDR3: TGCGCCAGCAGCTTAGGGGGGTTGGAAGGCTACACCTTC. Its translation is CASSLGGLEGYTF.

The chain employs TRBV29-1 and TRBJ1-2; D uncertain. V gave up 0 bases and J gave up 6 bases, with 17 bases separating them. Germline CDR1 and CDR2: SQVTM and ANQGSEA. CDR3 size: 15 residues. In nucleotides, the CDR3 is TGCAGCGTTGAAGATAGTTCGGCCGCCCCACATGGCTACACCTTC. Protein: CSVEDSSAAPHGYTF.

V gene TRBV6-6 combines with J gene TRBJ1-1, with D maybe TRBD1 (5 bases). Germline values: CDR1 MNHNY, CDR2 SVGAGI (reference sequence). This CDR3 is 14 amino acids long. With 0 bases removed from V and 4 bases from J, the gap between germline ends came to 9 bases. CDR3 sequence (DNA): TGTGCCAGCAGTTACTCTGGGGACTCCACTGAAGCTTTCTTT. Translation gives CASSYSGDSTEAFF.

This clone has just a few counts. The chain recombines TRBV6-6 with TRBJ2-4; 9 nucleotides align to TRBD2. CDR1 MNHNY and CDR2 SVGAGI come from the germline V gene (reference sequence). The V and J ends lost 5 bases and 6 bases, in that order; junction bases with no gene match: 5. This CDR3 has 14 residues. CDR3 sequence: CASSGGGGGNIQYF. The CDR3 DNA sequence: TGTGCCAGCAGTGGCGGGGGGGGAGGAAACATTCAGTACTTC.

The CDR3 here is CASSQDLGTEAFF. Written as DNA, the CDR3 is TGTGCCAGCAGCCAGGACTTGGGGACTGAAGCTTTCTTT. This chain joins TRBV4-2 and TRBJ1-1; D unresolved. CDR1 LGHNA and CDR2 YNFKEQ come from the germline V gene. The CDR3 is 13 amino acids. Trimming stripped 3 bases from V and 5 bases from J, with 10 bases between.

The chain links TRBV5-6 to TRBJ1-5; a possible D gene is TRBD1 (5 bases). CDR1 and CDR2 from the germline V gene are SGHDT and YYEEEE. CDR3 length equals 17 residues. V was cut by 0 bases and J by 0 bases, with 13 bases left in between. This CDR3 reads CASSLGLQVNSNQPQHF. The CDR3 DNA follows: TGTGCCAGCAGCTTGGGGCTACAGGTAAATAGCAATCAGCCCCAGCATTTT.

This clone was recorded only once. This chain connects TRBV6-5 to TRBJ2-3; D unclear. Germline V gene data show CDR1 as MNHEY and CDR2 as SVGAGI. The length of the CDR3 is 12 residues. Deletions cut 7 bases from V and 1 base from J, with 6 bases between. CDR3 sequence (DNA): TGTGCCAGCAATGACCGCACAGATACGCAGTATTTT. It codes for CASNDRTDTQYF.

The rearrangement joins TRBV6-1 to TRBJ1-6; 7 positions match TRBD1. J was trimmed by 8 bases and V by 0 bases; bases with no gene match: 4. Looked up from germline, CDR1 is MNHNS and CDR2 is SASEGT. The length of the CDR3 is 15 residues. The CDR3 DNA reads TGTGCCAGCAGTGAAGCCCGACAGGGTGATTCACCCCTCCACTTT. The encoded protein is CASSEARQGDSPLHF.

The chain links TRBV18 to TRBJ1-5, with a weak D call TRBD1 (5 bases). The CDR3 is made up of 14 amino acids. Trimming took 4 bases from V and 4 from J, leaving 11 bases between them. The germline CDR1 and CDR2 sequences are KGHSH and LQKENI. CDR3 nucleotides: TGTGCCAGCTCACTAGGGACGGGTAATCAGCCCCAGCATTTT. Translating gives CASSLGTGNQPQHF.

This chain joins TRBV9 and TRBJ1-1; 9 positions agree with TRBD1. Germline values: CDR1 SGDLS, CDR2 YYNGEE. The CDR3 contains 15 residues. Germline trimming cut 4 bases from V and 6 bases from J; bases unmatched to any gene: 10. CDR3: CASSPGTGQRAEAFF. DNA of the CDR3: TGTGCCAGCAGCCCGGGGACAGGGCAAAGGGCTGAAGCTTTCTTT.